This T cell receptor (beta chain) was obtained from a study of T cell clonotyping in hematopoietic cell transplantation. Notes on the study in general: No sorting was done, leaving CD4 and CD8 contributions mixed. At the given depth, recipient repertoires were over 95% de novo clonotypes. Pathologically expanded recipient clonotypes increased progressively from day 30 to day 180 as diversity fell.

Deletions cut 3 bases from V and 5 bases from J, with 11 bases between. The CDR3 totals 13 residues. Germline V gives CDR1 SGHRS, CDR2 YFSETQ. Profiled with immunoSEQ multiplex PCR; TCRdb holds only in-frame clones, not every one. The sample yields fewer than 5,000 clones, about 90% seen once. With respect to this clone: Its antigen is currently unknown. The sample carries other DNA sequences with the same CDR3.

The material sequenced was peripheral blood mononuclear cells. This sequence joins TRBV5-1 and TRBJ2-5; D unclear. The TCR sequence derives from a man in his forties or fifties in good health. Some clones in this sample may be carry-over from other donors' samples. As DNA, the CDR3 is TGCGCCAGCAGCTCGTCGGTACAGGAGACCCAGTACTTC. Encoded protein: CASSSSVQETQYF.